Listed here are 27 T cell receptor beta chains from one sample, sequenced in a study of blood T cell repertoires in COVID-19. The method was immunoSEQ multiplex PCR; TCRdb's version includes in-frame clones alone and lacks a portion of them. Among 130,000 to 150,000 clones listed, about 85% were seen once. The sequencing input was peripheral blood. The receptors were sampled from a woman aged 40 to 55 with active or convalescent COVID-19.

This clone has only one observation. The chain carries TRBV7-2 and TRBJ2-7; 9 nucleotides agree with TRBD2. There are 15 residues in the CDR3. Trimming took 5 bases from V and 3 from J; bases not matched to a gene: 8. Germline V gene data show CDR1 as SGHTA and CDR2 as FQGNSA. CDR3 coding DNA: TGTGCCAGCAGCCTGGGGCCTAGCGGGAACTACGAGCAGTACTTC. Residues: CASSLGPSGNYEQYF.

The rearrangement links TRBV6-5 to TRBJ2-3; 9 bases align to TRBD2. Germline-derived CDR1 and CDR2 are MNHEY and SVGAGI. The CDR3 runs 16 residues. V lost 2 bases and J lost 2; bases outside the gene matches: 5. The CDR3 sequence: CASSYGTSRTTDTQYF. The DNA of the CDR3 is TGTGCCAGCAGTTACGGGACTAGCAGAACCACAGATACGCAGTATTTT.

This clone was detected only once. The chain is built from TRBV28 and TRBJ2-2; 9 nucleotides match TRBD1. V was pared by 5 bases and J by 7 bases, with 5 bases of the junction left unmatched. CDR3 length: 14 residues. Germline V gene sequence: CDR1 MDHEN, CDR2 SYDVKM. The CDR3, as DNA: TGTGCCAGCAGTGTACAGGGGGCCAACGGGGAGCTGTTTTTT. It codes for CASSVQGANGELFF.

This clone was seen once. The V call is TRBV2, the J call TRBJ2-2; TRBD2 matches 8 bases. The CDR3 consists of 16 residues. The germline CDR1 and CDR2 sequences are SNHLY and FYNNEI. V lost 8 bases and J lost 4; bases outside the gene matches: 12. The chain's CDR3 is CASGHGRAEGTGELFF. CDR3 nucleotide sequence: TGTGCCAGCGGACACGGGAGGGCTGAGGGCACCGGGGAGCTGTTTTTT.

This chain connects TRBV5-1 to TRBJ2-2, with 8 bases matching TRBD1. CDR3 length: 16 residues. J was trimmed by 5 bases and V by 1 base; bases with no gene match: 7. Germline-derived CDR1 and CDR2 are SGHRS and YFSETQ. The CDR3 here is CASSLRGQGATGELFF. The CDR3 DNA follows: TGCGCCAGCAGCTTGCGGGGGCAGGGGGCAACCGGGGAGCTGTTTTTT.

This chain links TRBV6-5 with TRBJ1-1; 11 nucleotides align to TRBD1. The CDR3 length is 16 residues. Trimming took 0 bases from V and 6 from J; bases not matched to a gene: 6. CDR1 MNHEY and CDR2 SVGAGI come from the germline V gene. CDR3 protein: CASSYSIWTGGPEAFF. CDR3 nucleotide sequence: TGTGCCAGCAGTTACTCAATCTGGACAGGGGGCCCTGAAGCTTTCTTT.

The genes are TRBV4-2 and TRBJ1-1; D perhaps matches TRBD1 (6 bases). The CDR3 has 17 amino acids. Per germline, CDR1 LGHNA and CDR2 YNFKEQ. V lost 0 bases and J 0 bases, leaving 14 bases between the germline ends. CDR3 sequence (DNA): TGTGCCAGCAGCCAAGACGAAGGGGGAGTGGTGAACACTGAAGCTTTCTTT. Its protein product is CASSQDEGGVVNTEAFF.

V and J are TRBV10-2 and TRBJ1-1, with unresolved D. CDR1 WSHSY and CDR2 SAAADI come from the germline V gene. The V end was cut by 4 bases, the J end by 4 bases, with 13 bases between. This CDR3 contains 14 residues. CDR3 protein: CASSGSGLFTEAFF. DNA for the CDR3: TGCGCCAGCAGTGGATCGGGTTTGTTCACTGAAGCTTTCTTT.

This clone was seen more than once but under ten times. DNA of the CDR3: TGTGCCAGCTCACCGGGGCTAGCGGGCGACTCCTACGAGCAGTACTTC. Residues: CASSPGLAGDSYEQYF. The chain is built from TRBV18 and TRBJ2-7; 8 nucleotides line up with TRBD2. The CDR3 extends over 16 amino acids. From germline, CDR1 is KGHSH and CDR2 LQKENI. V lost 3 bases to trimming and J lost 0 bases; unmatched junction nucleotides: 7.

The rearrangement joins TRBV19 to TRBJ2-5, with 8 bases identical to TRBD2. CDR3 length equals 14 residues. Germline V lookup: CDR1 LNHDA, CDR2 SQIVND (reference sequence). V gave up 6 bases and J gave up 10 bases; unmatched junction bases: 13. The CDR3 DNA reads TGTGCCAGTAGCGATAACTGGGTGGGGACTAGCCAGTACTTC. It yields the protein CASSDNWVGTSQYF.

The chain couples TRBV6-5 to TRBJ2-7; 9 bases fit TRBD1. The V gene end was trimmed by 5 bases and the J gene end by 9 bases; junction bases not matched to a gene: 5. CDR1 is MNHEY, CDR2 SVGAGI, per germline. This CDR3 region has 12 residues. In nucleotides, the CDR3 is TGTGCCAGCAGTCCCGGACAGGGGAGGCAGTACTTC. Translating gives CASSPGQGRQYF.

This sequence joins TRBV28 and TRBJ2-7; 13 bases align to TRBD2. With V trimmed by 0 bases and J by 6 bases, 8 bases remained unmatched. Germline V gene lookup returns CDR1 MDHEN and CDR2 SYDVKM. The length of the CDR3 is 17 residues. CDR3 amino acids: CASSLWHTSGRGSEQYF. In DNA, the CDR3 is TGTGCCAGCAGTTTATGGCATACTAGCGGGAGGGGCTCCGAGCAGTACTTC.

The rearrangement links TRBV27 to TRBJ1-5; D gene ambiguous. V was clipped by 0 bases and J by 0 bases, with 6 bases between them. This CDR3 contains 15 residues. CDR1 and CDR2 (germline): MNHEY, SMNVEV (reference sequence). The CDR3 nucleotides are TGTGCCAGCAGTTTATCGAGAGCTAGCAATCAGCCCCAGCATTTT. This sequence encodes CASSLSRASNQPQHF.

This rearrangement joins TRBV7-9 to TRBJ1-5; D is unresolved. The V end was cut by 1 base, the J end by 7 bases, with 14 bases between. CDR1 and CDR2 from the germline V gene are SEHNR and FQNEAQ (reference sequence). The CDR3 has 15 amino acids. CDR3 sequence reads: CASSLEAGSQQPQHF. For the CDR3, the DNA is TGTGCCAGCAGCTTAGAAGCAGGATCTCAACAGCCCCAGCATTTT.

The chain recombines TRBV5-1 with TRBJ1-2; tentative D call: TRBD1 (6 bases). This CDR3 comprises 13 residues. CDR1 SGHRS and CDR2 YFSETQ come from the germline V gene. With 0 bases removed from V and 3 bases from J, the gap between germline ends came to 6 bases. CDR3 sequence reads: CASSLDRDYGYTF. The CDR3 nucleotides are TGCGCCAGCAGCTTGGACAGGGACTATGGCTACACCTTC. The full variable domain, its missing parts supplied by reference TRBV5-1 and TRBJ1-2, is KAGVTQTPRYLIKTRGQQVTLSCSPISGHRSVSWYQQTPGQGLQFLFEYFSETQRNKGNFPGRFSGRQFSNSRSEMNVSTLELGDSALYLCASSLDRDYGYTFGSGTRLTVV.

This sequence joins TRBV5-6 and TRBJ2-7; no firm D call. Germline CDR1 reads SGHDT; CDR2 reads YYEEEE. V gave up 4 bases and J gave up 5 bases, with 16 bases separating them. The CDR3 consists of 14 residues. For the CDR3, the DNA is TGTGCCAGCAGCGTCGAGACAAGACGTGACGAGCAGTACTTC. This gives the protein CASSVETRRDEQYF.

The V call is TRBV5-1, the J call TRBJ2-7; D is uncertain. This CDR3 has 13 residues. Trimming took off 0 bases at V and 2 bases at J, with 6 bases between the two ends. From germline, CDR1 is SGHRS and CDR2 YFSETQ. The CDR3 loop reads CASSLDFAYEQYF. Written as DNA, the CDR3 is TGCGCCAGCAGCTTGGACTTCGCCTACGAGCAGTACTTC.

This clone appeared a few times. This rearrangement joins TRBV3-1 (or the pseudogene TRBV3-2) to TRBJ1-6, with a weak D call TRBD1 (5 bases). V was cut by 2 bases and J by 0 bases, with 5 bases left in between. There are 15 residues in the CDR3. Per germline, CDR1 LGHDT and CDR2 YNNKEL (reference sequence). CDR3 sequence: CASSQRGSYNSPLHF. The CDR3 DNA reads TGTGCCAGCAGCCAAAGGGGCTCCTATAATTCACCCCTCCACTTT.

The chain employs TRBV4-3 and TRBJ2-5; weak D call: TRBD2 (6 bases). Germline assignment: CDR1 LGHNA and CDR2 YSLEER. The CDR3 runs to 13 residues. Trimming shortened V by 4 bases and J by 2 bases, and 8 bases separated the two germline ends. CDR3 nucleotide sequence: TGCGCCAGCAGCCCTCGGGAGCAAGAGACCCAGTACTTC. Translating it yields CASSPREQETQYF.

This clone was seen only once. CDR3 region: CASSLSRTGGYEQYF. CDR3 bases: TGTGCCAGCAGCTTGTCTCGGACAGGGGGCTACGAGCAGTACTTC. V gene TRBV5-5 combines with J gene TRBJ2-7, with 10 bases fitting TRBD1. CDR3 length equals 15 residues. V trimming: 1 base; J trimming: 3 bases; junction bases outside the gene matches: 4. In germline, CDR1 is SGHKS, CDR2 YYEKEE (reference sequence).

The V and J genes are TRBV5-1 and TRBJ2-3; maybe TRBD1 (6 bases). CDR3 size: 14 residues. Trimming took 4 bases from V and 1 from J, leaving 10 bases between them. The germline gives CDR1 SGHRS, CDR2 YFSETQ. The CDR3 region is CASSQQGGTDTQYF. CDR3 DNA sequence: TGCGCCAGCAGCCAACAGGGTGGCACAGATACGCAGTATTTT.

The rearrangement joins TRBV4-1 to TRBJ2-7; weak D call: TRBD1 (6 bases). The CDR3 contains 14 residues. Germline loops: CDR1 MGHRA, CDR2 YSYEKL. Trimming left V 0 bases short and J 6 bases short, with 12 bases between. CDR3 sequence reads: CASSQEKGGIEQYF. DNA for the CDR3: TGCGCCAGCAGCCAAGAGAAAGGGGGTATCGAGCAGTACTTC.

J is TRBJ1-2 and V is TRBV28; D not resolved. The CDR3 has 15 residues. Germline V gene sequence: CDR1 MDHEN, CDR2 SYDVKM. With 8 bases removed from V and 4 bases from J, the gap between germline ends came to 20 bases. CDR3 in amino acids: CASGPSGMTVYGYTF. The DNA for the CDR3 is TGTGCCAGCGGACCATCCGGGATGACGGTCTATGGCTACACCTTC.

The chain combines TRBV5-6 with TRBJ1-5, with 10 bases matching TRBD1. Germline V gives CDR1 SGHDT, CDR2 YYEEEE. The CDR3 spans 19 residues. V shed 3 bases and J 2 bases; nucleotides not matched to a gene: 14. The CDR3 bases are TGTGCCAGCAGCTATGGACCCGACAGGGGGCAATTTGGCAATCAGCCCCAGCATTTT. This encodes CASSYGPDRGQFGNQPQHF.

For the CDR3, the DNA is TGTGCCAGCAGCACAAGAACACTAGCGAGGGGGGTGAATGAGCAGTTCTTC. Protein product: CASSTRTLARGVNEQFF. The rearrangement uses TRBV6-2 or TRBV6-3 and TRBJ2-1; TRBD2 might be the D (7 bases). Germline lookup yields CDR1 MNHEY and CDR2 SVGEGT. Trimming stripped 6 bases from V and 7 bases from J, with 25 bases between. The CDR3 sequence is 17 residues long.

The chain recombines TRBV4-3 with TRBJ2-1; TRBD2 matches 7 bases. V shed 0 bases, J shed 0 bases, and the junction held 2 bases outside the gene matches. This CDR3 comprises 16 residues. Germline values: CDR1 LGHNA, CDR2 YSLEER. The CDR3 DNA reads TGCGCCAGCAGCCAAGATCGCGGGAGCTCCTACAATGAGCAGTTCTTC. Translation gives CASSQDRGSSYNEQFF.

V gene TRBV13 combines with J gene TRBJ1-2; 11 nucleotides align to TRBD1. CDR1 and CDR2 from the germline V gene are PRHDT and FYEKMQ (reference sequence). There are 15 residues in the CDR3. J gave up 0 bases and V 5 bases, and 2 bases lay outside the gene matches. The CDR3 region is CASSPGQGANYGYTF. CDR3 nucleotide sequence: TGTGCCAGCAGCCCGGGACAGGGGGCTAACTATGGCTACACCTTC.